This T cell receptor beta chain was retrieved from a study of shared clonotypes between healthy human individuals. Overall study: A couple of female and a few male donors aged 18 to 49 were enrolled.

Profiling relied on immunoSEQ multiplex PCR, and the TCRdb table lists in-frame clones only, not all of them. The sample includes roughly 1 million clones, 60% to 80% of them seen just once. The CDR3 contains 14 residues. V lost 1 base and J 7 bases, leaving 14 bases between the germline ends. Germline V gives CDR1 MNHNS, CDR2 SASEGT. This clone appeared a few times. Sequencing was performed on memory CD4+ T cells sorted from blood. Documented subset: CD45RA-negative fraction. V usage is TRBV6-1 and J usage is TRBJ2-7; D might be TRBD1 (6 bases). This receptor was identified in a young man in good health. This CDR3 is CASSEGQVFLEQYF. CDR3 in DNA: TGTGCCAGCAGTGAAGGACAGGTTTTTCTAGAGCAGTACTTC.